Listed below are T cell receptor beta chains from one sample, sequenced in a study of blood T cell repertoires in COVID-19. The method was immunoSEQ multiplex PCR; TCRdb's version includes in-frame clones alone and lacks a portion of them. The sample has roughly 70,000 clones, approximately 80% seen once. Sequenced input: peripheral blood. The receptor source for this set is a man in his 70s who had recovered from COVID-19. The CDR3 runs from the conserved cysteine through the conserved F or W. The D gene is left open where the match is weak. Clone size is given for some rows only: seen once, a few or many times, or a class if the clone is expanded.

d_call,j_call,v_call,clone_size,cdr3_aa,cdr3_nt
NA,TRBJ2-7,TRBV6-5,NA,CASTLAAGADYEQYF,TGTGCCAGCACTTTAGCTGCAGGGGCTGATTACGAGCAGTACTTC
TRBD1,TRBJ1-2,TRBV15,NA,CATSRDLGDRGRRGYTF,TGTGCCACCAGCAGAGATTTAGGGGACAGGGGGCGCCGGGGCTACACCTTC
TRBD2,TRBJ2-1,TRBV7-2,once,CASSWTSGRANREQFF,TGTGCCAGCAGCTGGACTAGCGGGAGGGCCAACCGGGAGCAGTTCTTC
NA,TRBJ1-2,TRBV16,NA,CASSQSTDGYTF,TGTGCCAGCAGCCAATCAACTGATGGCTACACCTTC
NA,TRBJ2-3,TRBV20-1,NA,CSARDSDTQYF,TGCAGTGCTAGGGACAGTGATACGCAGTATTTT
TRBD2,TRBJ2-2,TRBV5-1,NA,CASRVGGSPGELFF,TGCGCCAGCCGAGTCGGGGGGTCACCCGGGGAGCTGTTTTTT
NA,TRBJ1-1,TRBV11-2,NA,CASSRNPTGNTEAFF,TGTGCCAGCAGCCGAAATCCAACAGGGAACACTGAAGCTTTCTTT
TRBD1,TRBJ2-6,TRBV5-1,NA,CASSGGQLFSGANVLTF,TGCGCCAGCAGCGGGGGACAGTTATTCTCTGGGGCCAACGTCCTGACTTTC
TRBD1,TRBJ2-3,TRBV4-3,few,CASSQQPPTGRGDTQYF,TGCGCCAGCAGCCAACAACCGCCGACAGGGAGAGGAGATACGCAGTATTTT
NA,TRBJ2-2,TRBV24-1,NA,CATSDSANTGELFF,TGTGCCACCAGTGATTCCGCGAACACCGGGGAGCTGTTTTTT
NA,TRBJ2-1,TRBV11-2,NA,CASSPGVEQFF,TGTGCCAGCAGCCCGGGAGTTGAGCAGTTCTTC
NA,TRBJ2-1,TRBV18,NA,CASSPDGQIDNEQFF,TGTGCCAGCTCACCAGACGGACAGATTGACAATGAGCAGTTCTTC